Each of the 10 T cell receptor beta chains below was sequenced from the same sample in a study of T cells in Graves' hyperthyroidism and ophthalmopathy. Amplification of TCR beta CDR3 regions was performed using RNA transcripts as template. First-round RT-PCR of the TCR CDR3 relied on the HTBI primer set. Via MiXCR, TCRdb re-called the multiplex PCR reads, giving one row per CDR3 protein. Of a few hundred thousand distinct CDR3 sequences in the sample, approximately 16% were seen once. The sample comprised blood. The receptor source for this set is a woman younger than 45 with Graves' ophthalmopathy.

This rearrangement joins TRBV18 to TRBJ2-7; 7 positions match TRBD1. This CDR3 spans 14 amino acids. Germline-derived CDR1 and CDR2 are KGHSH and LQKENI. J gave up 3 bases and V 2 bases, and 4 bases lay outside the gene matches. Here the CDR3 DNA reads TGTGCCAGCTCACCAGGGGGACAGTACTACGAGCAGTACTTC. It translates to CASSPGGQYYEQYF.

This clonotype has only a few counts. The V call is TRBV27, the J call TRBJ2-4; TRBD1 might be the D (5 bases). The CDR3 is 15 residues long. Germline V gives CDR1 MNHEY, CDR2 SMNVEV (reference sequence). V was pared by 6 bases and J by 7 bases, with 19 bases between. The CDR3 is CASSQKGQELNIQYF. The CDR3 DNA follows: TGTGCCAGCAGCCAAAAGGGGCAGGAATTGAACATTCAGTACTTC.

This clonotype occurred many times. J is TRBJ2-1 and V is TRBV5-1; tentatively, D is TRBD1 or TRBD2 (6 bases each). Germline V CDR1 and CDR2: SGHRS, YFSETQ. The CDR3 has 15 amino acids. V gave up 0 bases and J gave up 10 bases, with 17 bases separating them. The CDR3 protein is CASSLDLAGGREQFF. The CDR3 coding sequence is TGCGCCAGCAGCTTGGACCTAGCCGGGGGCAGGGAGCAGTTCTTC.

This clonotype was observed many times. The CDR3 DNA sequence: TGTGCCAGCAGCTCTCGGGGACGTGACCAGCCCCAGCATTTT. Translated, it gives CASSSRGRDQPQHF. The chain carries TRBV11-2 and TRBJ1-5; TRBD1 is a possible D gene (5 bases). Trimming cost V 4 bases and J 7 bases, with 14 bases left between them. The CDR3 is 14 residues long. Germline V gene lookup returns CDR1 SGHAT and CDR2 FQNNGV.

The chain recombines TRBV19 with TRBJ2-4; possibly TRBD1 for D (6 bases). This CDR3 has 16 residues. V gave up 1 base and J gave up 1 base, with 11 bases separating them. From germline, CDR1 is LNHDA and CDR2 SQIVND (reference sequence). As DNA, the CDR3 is TGTGCCAGTAGTATAGCCCCCACAGGGGCCAAAAACATTCAGTACTTC. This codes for CASSIAPTGAKNIQYF.

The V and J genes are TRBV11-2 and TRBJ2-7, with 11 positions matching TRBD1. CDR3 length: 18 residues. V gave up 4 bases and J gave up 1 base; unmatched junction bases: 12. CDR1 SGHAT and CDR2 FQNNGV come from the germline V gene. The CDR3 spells CASSSPDRGLAISYEQYF. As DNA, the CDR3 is TGTGCCAGCAGCTCCCCGGACAGGGGGCTCGCCATTTCCTACGAGCAGTACTTC.

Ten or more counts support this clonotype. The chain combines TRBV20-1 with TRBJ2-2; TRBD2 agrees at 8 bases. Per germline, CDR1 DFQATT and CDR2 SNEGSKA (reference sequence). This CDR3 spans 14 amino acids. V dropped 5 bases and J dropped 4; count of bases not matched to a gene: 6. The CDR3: CSAPSSGFTGELFF. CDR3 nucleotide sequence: TGCAGTGCTCCCTCTAGCGGGTTCACCGGGGAGCTGTTTTTT.

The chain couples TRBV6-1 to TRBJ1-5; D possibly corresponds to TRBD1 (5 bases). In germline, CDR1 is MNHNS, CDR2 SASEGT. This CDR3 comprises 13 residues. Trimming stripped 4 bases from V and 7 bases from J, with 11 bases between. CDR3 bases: TGTGCCAGCAGTGGTCGGCGGGGGCAGCCCCAGCATTTT. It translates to CASSGRRGQPQHF.

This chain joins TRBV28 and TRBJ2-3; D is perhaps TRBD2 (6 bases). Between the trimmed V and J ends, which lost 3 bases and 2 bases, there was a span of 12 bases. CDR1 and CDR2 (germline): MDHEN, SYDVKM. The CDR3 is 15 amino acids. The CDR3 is CASSLGGIDTDTQYF. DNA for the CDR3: TGTGCCAGCAGTTTGGGCGGGATTGACACAGATACGCAGTATTTT.

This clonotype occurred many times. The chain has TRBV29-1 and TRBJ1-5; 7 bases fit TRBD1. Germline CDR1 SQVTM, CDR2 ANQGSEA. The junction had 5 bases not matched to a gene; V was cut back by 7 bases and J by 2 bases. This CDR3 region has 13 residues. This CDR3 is CSAQGGGNQPQHF. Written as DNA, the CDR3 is TGCAGCGCCCAGGGGGGAGGCAATCAGCCCCAGCATTTT.